The present T cell receptor (beta chain) was sequenced within a study of OX40 agonist ivuxolimab in advanced cancers. About the research overall: In this trial design, patients received ivuxolimab intravenously at 0.01 to 10 mg/kg every 2 weeks. Study-level results: With doses of 0.1 to 3.0 mg/kg, CD4+ and CD8+ blood T cells had undergone clonal expansion by week 6. At 0.1-3.0 mg/kg, partial responders had clonal expansion among the lowest observed.

Produced via immunoSEQ multiplex PCR; TCRdb's table is partial and in-frame only. Of tens of thousands of clones listed, roughly 84% are singletons. After removal of 8 bases from V and 6 bases from J, the junction contained 8 bases not matched to a gene. CDR3 length: 13 amino acids. Germline V CDR1 and CDR2: MGHDK, SYGVNS. Points on this clone: The antigen remains undetermined.

This TCR was sampled from an adult with an advanced solid tumor such as melanoma, head and neck, liver or kidney cancer. Sequencing was performed on CD4+ or CD8+ T cells sorted from blood, taken in a trial of the OX40 agonist ivuxolimab. V usage is TRBV25-1 and J usage is TRBJ2-7; TRBD1 aligns across 9 bases. The CDR3 DNA reads as TGTGCCAGCGCGGGACAGGGAGGCTTCGAGCAGTACTTC. It translates to CASAGQGGFEQYF.